The present TCR beta chain was sequenced within a study of T-cell memory formation after mild COVID-19. Study-wide results and limits: Within pre-infection memory, some responding clones were found, suggesting cross-reactive memory joined.

CDR3 length: 17 residues. The germline V gene has CDR1 SGHTA and CDR2 FQGNSA. Trimming took 5 bases from V and 1 from J; bases not matched to a gene: 14. A note on this clonotype: Antigen: not known.

One entry per CDR3 protein, called by TCRdb with MiXCR from the 5' RACE reads. The sample lists hundreds of thousands of distinct CDR3 sequences; roughly 20% were seen once. V gene TRBV7-2 combines with J gene TRBJ2-7, with 7 nucleotides matching TRBD1. Sequences were obtained from PBMCs or a T cell subset sorted from them (not recorded which). The sequence was obtained from an adult woman who had mild COVID-19 (a few samples of this study predate the infection). Cell type and time point are not known. CDR3 in amino acids: CASSPLEVGRGSYEQYF. Here the CDR3 DNA reads TGTGCCAGCAGCCCCCTAGAGGTCGGCAGGGGGTCCTACGAGCAGTACTTC. The complete variable domain, with remaining parts taken from reference TRBV7-2 and TRBJ2-7, reads GAGVSQSPSNKVTEKGKDVELRCDPISGHTALYWYRQSLGQGLEFLIYFQGNSAPDKSGLPSDRFSAERTGGSVSTLTIQRTQQEDSAVYLCASSPLEVGRGSYEQYFGPGTRLTVT.